Here is one T cell receptor (beta chain) with its context. The antigen is not known. Only in-frame clones appear in the TCRdb table, and some are missing; sequencing was by immunoSEQ multiplex PCR. The table shows 90,000 to 150,000 clones, with around 89% occurring only once. The sample originates from a study of OX40 agonist ivuxolimab in advanced cancers. Study summary: A diagnosis of hepatocellular carcinoma, melanoma, renal cell or head and neck cancer was present in dose-escalation patients.

With V trimmed by 0 bases and J by 0 bases, 4 bases remained unmatched. The CDR3 is made up of 16 amino acids. Looked up from germline, CDR1 is MNHEY and CDR2 is SVGAGI. Whole-study findings and limits: Relative to CD4+, CD8+ T cells held more expanded clones on average.

Patients with a history of autoimmune disease or on systemic immunosuppression were excluded. Blood sampling was done at baseline, cycle 4 day 1, and cycle 7 day 1. The receptor comes from an adult with an advanced solid tumor such as melanoma, head and neck, liver or kidney cancer. The material sequenced was CD4+ or CD8+ T cells sorted from blood, taken in a trial of the OX40 agonist ivuxolimab. The rearrangement links TRBV6-5 to TRBJ2-7; 8 positions agree with TRBD2. In DNA, the CDR3 is TGTGCCAGCAGTTACTCGGGAGCGGGGGCCTCCTACGAGCAGTACTTC. Protein sequence: CASSYSGAGASYEQYF.